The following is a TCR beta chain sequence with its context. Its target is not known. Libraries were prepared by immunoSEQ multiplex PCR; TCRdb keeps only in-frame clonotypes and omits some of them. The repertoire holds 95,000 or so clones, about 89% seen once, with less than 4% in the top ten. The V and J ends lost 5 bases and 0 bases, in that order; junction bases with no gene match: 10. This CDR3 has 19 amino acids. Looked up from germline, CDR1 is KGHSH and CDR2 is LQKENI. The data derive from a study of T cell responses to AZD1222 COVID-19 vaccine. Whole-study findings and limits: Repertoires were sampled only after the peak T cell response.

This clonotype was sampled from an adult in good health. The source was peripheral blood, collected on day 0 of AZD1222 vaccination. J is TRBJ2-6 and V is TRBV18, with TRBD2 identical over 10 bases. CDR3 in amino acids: CASSSQTSGYTSGANVLTF. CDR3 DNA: TGTGCCAGCTCATCCCAGACTAGCGGGTATACCTCTGGGGCCAACGTCCTGACTTTC.